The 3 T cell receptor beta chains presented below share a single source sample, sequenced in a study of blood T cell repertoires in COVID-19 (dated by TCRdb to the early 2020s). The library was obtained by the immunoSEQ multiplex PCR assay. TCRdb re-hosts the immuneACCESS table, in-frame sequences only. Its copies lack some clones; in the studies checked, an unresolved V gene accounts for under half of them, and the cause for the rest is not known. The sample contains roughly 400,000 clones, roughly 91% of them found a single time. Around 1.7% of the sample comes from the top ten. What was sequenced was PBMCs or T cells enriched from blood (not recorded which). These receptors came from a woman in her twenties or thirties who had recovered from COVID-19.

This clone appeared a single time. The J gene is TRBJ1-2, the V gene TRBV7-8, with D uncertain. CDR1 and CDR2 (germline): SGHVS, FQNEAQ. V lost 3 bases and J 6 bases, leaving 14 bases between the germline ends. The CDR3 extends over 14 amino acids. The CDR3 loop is CASSFYDWRDGYTF. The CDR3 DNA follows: TGTGCCAGCAGCTTTTACGACTGGAGGGATGGCTACACCTTC.

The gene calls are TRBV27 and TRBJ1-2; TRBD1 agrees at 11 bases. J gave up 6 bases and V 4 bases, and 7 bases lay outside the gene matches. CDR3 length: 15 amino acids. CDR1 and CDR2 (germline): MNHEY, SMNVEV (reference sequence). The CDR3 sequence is CASSYWTGGSDGYTF. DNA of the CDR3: TGTGCCAGCAGTTACTGGACAGGGGGCAGCGATGGCTACACCTTC.

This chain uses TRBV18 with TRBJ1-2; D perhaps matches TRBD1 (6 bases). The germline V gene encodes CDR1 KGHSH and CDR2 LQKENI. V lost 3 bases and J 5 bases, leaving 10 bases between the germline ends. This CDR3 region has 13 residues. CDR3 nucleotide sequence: TGTGCCAGCTCACCCGACAGGCAGTATGGCTACACCTTC. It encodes CASSPDRQYGYTF.